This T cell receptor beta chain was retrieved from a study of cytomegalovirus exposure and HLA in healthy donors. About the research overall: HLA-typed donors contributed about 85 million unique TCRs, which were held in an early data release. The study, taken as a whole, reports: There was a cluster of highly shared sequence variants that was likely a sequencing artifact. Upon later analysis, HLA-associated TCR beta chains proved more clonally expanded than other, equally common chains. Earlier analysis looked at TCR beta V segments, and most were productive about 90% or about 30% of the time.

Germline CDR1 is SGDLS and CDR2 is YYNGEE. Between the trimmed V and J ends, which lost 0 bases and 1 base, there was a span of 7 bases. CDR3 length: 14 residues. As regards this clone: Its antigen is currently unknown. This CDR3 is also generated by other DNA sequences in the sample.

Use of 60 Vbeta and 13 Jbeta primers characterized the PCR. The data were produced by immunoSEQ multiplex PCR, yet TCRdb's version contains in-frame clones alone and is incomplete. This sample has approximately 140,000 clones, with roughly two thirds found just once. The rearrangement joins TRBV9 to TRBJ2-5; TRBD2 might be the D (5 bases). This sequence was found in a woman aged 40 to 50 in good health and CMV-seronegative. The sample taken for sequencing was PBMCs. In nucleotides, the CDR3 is TGTGCCAGCAGCGTAGGAGGGCCCCAAGAGACCCAGTACTTC. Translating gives CASSVGGPQETQYF.